These T cell receptor beta chains were read from a single sample in a study of response to subunit inactivated influenza vaccine. One entry per CDR3 protein results from TCRdb running MiXCR on the RT-PCR reads. The profile shows over 650,000 distinct CDR3 sequences, around 18% of them singletons. The material was PBMCs from blood, obtained about 5 days after vaccination. The receptors were gathered from a middle-aged man who received an inactivated influenza vaccine. Each CDR3 is given with its conserved first and last residue. Each record gives: D gene, J gene, clone size, V gene, CDR3 DNA, CDR3 protein. A D gene is named only where the DNA matches it firmly. Expanded clones get a size class; other rows say once, few or many, or leave the size out.

>TRBD1|TRBJ1-5|few|TRBV7-2
TGTGCCAGCAGCCCACAGGGGGGTGGCAATCAGCCCCAGCATTTT
CASSPQGGGNQPQHF
>TRBD2|TRBJ2-2|.|TRBV5-4
TGTGCCAGCAGCTCAAGATCGGGACTACTTAACACCGGGGAGCTGTTTTTT
CASSSRSGLLNTGELFF
>TRBD1|TRBJ2-1|.|TRBV7-2
TGTGCCAGCAGCTTAGTTCAGGGGGCGAATGAGCAGTTCTTC
CASSLVQGANEQFF
>.|TRBJ2-7|few|TRBV12-3/TRBV12-4
TGTGCCAGCAGCCGGTGGTACGAGCAGTACTTC
CASSRWYEQYF
>.|TRBJ1-1|.|TRBV30
TGTGCCTACAATAGAATCCCCACTGAAGCTTTCTTT
CAYNRIPTEAFF
>.|TRBJ1-2|.|TRBV3-1
TGTGCCAGCAGCCACAGGGAGTATGGCTACACCTTC
CASSHREYGYTF
>.|TRBJ1-4|.|TRBV10-3
TGTGCCATCAGTGAGGCACCCGCTCGGGTGTCCGAAAAACTGTTTTTT
CAISEAPARVSEKLFF
>.|TRBJ2-3|few|TRBV7-6
TGTGCCAGCAGCTTAGCGGCTAGCGCCAGCACAGATACGCAGTATTTT
CASSLAASASTDTQYF
>TRBD1|TRBJ1-5|few|TRBV4-2
TGTGCCAGCAGCCAAGAGGGACAGGGGTATCAGCCCCAGCATTTT
CASSQEGQGYQPQHF
>.|TRBJ2-1|few|TRBV20-1
TGCAGTGCTAGAGGGCTAGCTACCCTTTACAATGAGCAGTTCTTC
CSARGLATLYNEQFF
>TRBD1|TRBJ1-1|.|TRBV6-1
TGTGCCAGCAGCGAAATGCAGGGGGCGCGGGTTGAAGCTTTCTTT
CASSEMQGARVEAFF
>TRBD1|TRBJ2-1|many|TRBV20-1
TGCAGTGCTACCCGGGACAGCTTATACAATGAGCAGTTCTTT
CSATRDSLYNEQFF
>TRBD1|TRBJ1-1|.|TRBV11-2
TGTGCCAGCAGCCTCGGTTACCGACGGACAGGGTTAACTGAAGCTTTCTTT
CASSLGYRRTGLTEAFF
>.|TRBJ2-2|.|TRBV7-8
TGTGCCAGCACAGGGTATCGAGCCACCGGGGAGCTGTTTTTT
CASTGYRATGELFF
>.|TRBJ2-7|few|TRBV5-1
TGCGCCAGCAGCTTGGAGCCAGCTATCCTCTACGAGCAGTACTTC
CASSLEPAILYEQYF
>.|TRBJ2-5|few|TRBV6-1
TGTGCCAGCAGCCTGGGGGGGCCTCATGAGACCCAGTACTTC
CASSLGGPHETQYF
>.|TRBJ1-3|once|TRBV2
TGTGCCAGCAGGAGGGACACTGGAAACACCATATATTTT
CASRRDTGNTIYF
>.|TRBJ2-2|many|TRBV12-3/TRBV12-4
TGTGCCAGCAGTTTACCGAACACCGGGGAGCTGTTTTTT
CASSLPNTGELFF
>TRBD2|TRBJ2-7|few|TRBV5-1
TGCGCCAGCAGACGTGTTCGACTAGCGCGGGAGCAGTACTTC
CASRRVRLAREQYF
>.|TRBJ2-3|many|TRBV29-1
TGCAGCGTTCGGGCCCAGGTTAAGGCAGATACGCAGTATTTT
CSVRAQVKADTQYF
>.|TRBJ2-7|few|TRBV7-2
TGTGCCAGCAGCCCCGCCCGGGAGACCGGGCAGTACTTC
CASSPARETGQYF
>.|TRBJ1-1|.|TRBV6-5
TGTGCCAGCAACCAGGGGACTGAAGCTTTCTTT
CASNQGTEAFF
>TRBD2|TRBJ2-1|few|TRBV7-9
TGTGCCAGCAGCCGGAGCGGGATGGATGAGCAGTTCTTC
CASSRSGMDEQFF
>.|TRBJ1-2|few|TRBV7-2
TGTGCCAGCAGCACCCCGACCGGCCTCTATGGCTACACCTTC
CASSTPTGLYGYTF
>.|TRBJ2-5|.|TRBV3-1
TGTGCCAGCTCAAAGGACCAAGAGACCCAGTACTTC
CASSKDQETQYF
>.|TRBJ2-1|many|TRBV12-3/TRBV12-4
TGTGCCAGCAGCCAAACCACAGGGGAGCAGTTCTTC
CASSQTTGEQFF
>TRBD1|TRBJ2-1|many|TRBV6-5
TGTGCCAGCAGTTACTCGTGGACAGGTAATAATGAGCAGTTCTTC
CASSYSWTGNNEQFF
>.|TRBJ2-1|many|TRBV14
TGTGCCAGCAGCCAAGCGGAGGCTGCTACCCCCAATGAGCAGTTCTTC
CASSQAEAATPNEQFF
>TRBD2|TRBJ2-7|many|TRBV20-1
TGCAGTGCTAGGACTAGCGGGAGGTACGAGCAGTACTTC
CSARTSGRYEQYF
>.|TRBJ1-4|many|TRBV6-5
TGTGCCAGCACCAAGAATCAAGGTGAAAAACTGTTTTTT
CASTKNQGEKLFF
>.|TRBJ2-2|.|TRBV24-1
TGTGCCACCAGGCCTGGGGACAACACCGGGGAGCTGTTTTTT
CATRPGDNTGELFF
>TRBD2|TRBJ2-5|many|TRBV7-2
TGTGCCAGCAGCAAGACTAGCGGGGGAGGAGAGACCCAGTACTTC
CASSKTSGGGETQYF
>.|TRBJ2-2|few|TRBV7-9
TGTGCCAGCAGCCTCGGATCGGGAGTCCGGACCGGGGAGCTGTTTTTT
CASSLGSGVRTGELFF
>.|TRBJ2-1|few|TRBV25-1
TGTGCCAGCAGTGAAAGCGGTCTCTTAGAGGAGTTCTTC
CASSESGLLEEFF
>.|TRBJ2-1|.|TRBV21-1
TGTGCCAGCAGCAAGGGACACTACAATGAGCAGTTCTTC
CASSKGHYNEQFF
>.|TRBJ2-5|few|TRBV9
TGTGCCAGCAGCGTAGCTACCCAAGAGACCCAGTACTTC
CASSVATQETQYF
>.|TRBJ1-1|.|TRBV20-1
TGCAGTGCTCGCTCCGATATGAACACTGAAGCTTTCTTT
CSARSDMNTEAFF
>.|TRBJ1-1|.|TRBV6-2/TRBV6-3
TGTGCCAGCAGTTACCCTGAGGGGCGCACGAACACTGAAGCTTTCTTT
CASSYPEGRTNTEAFF
>.|TRBJ2-6|few|TRBV27
TGTGCCAGCAGTGCCCCTTCTGGGGCCAACGTCCTGACTTTC
CASSAPSGANVLTF